This T cell receptor (beta chain) is drawn from a study of blood T cell repertoires in COVID-19. Assay: immunoSEQ multiplex PCR; the TCRdb copy retains only in-frame clones and omits some. The repertoire holds about 55,000 clones, with 65% to 90% as singletons. CDR3 length: 15 amino acids. Trimming removed 1 base from V and 0 bases from J; junction bases left unmatched: 3. Germline CDR1 reads SGHRS; CDR2 reads YFSETQ. This chain uses TRBV5-1 with TRBJ2-7, with TRBD2 matching 8 bases. The source is a human donor in a cohort sampled during active COVID-19. The specimen was peripheral blood. CDR3 sequence reads: CASSLLAGLSYEQYF. The CDR3 DNA reads as TGCGCCAGCAGCTTGTTAGCGGGGCTCTCCTACGAGCAGTACTTC.